Described below is a single T cell receptor (beta chain) sequence and its context. This CDR3 spans 15 amino acids. Germline assignment: CDR1 LNHNV and CDR2 YYDKDF (reference sequence). With V trimmed by 1 base and J by 4 bases, 5 bases remained unmatched. These data are taken from a study of shared clonotypes between healthy human individuals. Produced via immunoSEQ multiplex PCR; TCRdb's table is partial and in-frame only. Of about 1.1 million clones listed, about 84% are singletons. Sequenced: memory CD4+ T cells from PBMCs. This sample's subset: CD45RA-negative fraction. The rearrangement uses TRBV15 and TRBJ2-7, with 9 bases identical to TRBD1. The sequence came from a man between 18 and 35 years old in good health. Some clones in this sample may be carry-over from other donors' samples. CDR3 residues: CATSRAGTGTYEQYF. The CDR3 DNA reads as TGTGCCACCAGCAGAGCCGGGACAGGGACTTACGAGCAGTACTTC.